This T cell receptor beta chain was obtained from a study of blood T cell repertoires in COVID-19. Overall study context: Samples representing acute and convalescent COVID-19 were sourced from the United States, Italy and Spain. From T cells, B-cell-depleted T cells, or PBMCs came the material, which was cDNA or gDNA.

Per the authors' pipeline: Reference gene primers were amplified, and this amplification served to estimate nucleated cell counts. The method was immunoSEQ multiplex PCR; TCRdb's version includes in-frame clones alone and lacks a portion of them. From that table come the V and J calls and clone size; the DNA was used to work out D and trimming. The sample carries approximately 270,000 clones, roughly nine tenths recorded once. In germline, CDR1 is LNHDA, CDR2 SQIVND (reference sequence). V gave up 3 bases and J gave up 3 bases; unmatched junction bases: 11. The CDR3 runs to 16 residues. This sequence was found in a man younger than 30 with active or convalescent COVID-19. V usage is TRBV19 and J usage is TRBJ2-7; 7 bases line up with TRBD1. Specimen: peripheral blood. Written as DNA, the CDR3 is TGTGCCAGTAGTATTGCCGACAGGGCCGACTTCTACGAGCAGTACTTC. Protein sequence: CASSIADRADFYEQYF.